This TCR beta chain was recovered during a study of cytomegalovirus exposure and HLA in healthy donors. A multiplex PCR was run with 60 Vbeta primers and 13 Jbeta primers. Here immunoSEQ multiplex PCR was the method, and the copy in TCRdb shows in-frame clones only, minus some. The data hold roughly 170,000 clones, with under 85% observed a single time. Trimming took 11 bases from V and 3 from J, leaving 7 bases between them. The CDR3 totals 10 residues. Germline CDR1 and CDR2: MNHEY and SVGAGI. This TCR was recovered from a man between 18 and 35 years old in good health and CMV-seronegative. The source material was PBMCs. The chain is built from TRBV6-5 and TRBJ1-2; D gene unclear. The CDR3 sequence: CAAGYYGYTF. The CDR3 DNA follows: TGTGCCGCGGGGTACTATGGCTACACCTTC.